The 14 T cell receptor beta chains presented below share a single source sample, sequenced in a study of glioma-infiltrating T cells after dendritic cell vaccination. This table comes from immunoSEQ multiplex PCR, and its TCRdb copy is limited to in-frame clones, with some not included. This sample yields about 82,000 clones, of which approximately 90% are seen a single time; approximately 2.9% belongs to the top ten. The starting material was blood, obtained before dendritic cell vaccination. The receptor set was obtained from a human donor with glioblastoma.

This clone was recorded a few times. The chain joins TRBV5-6 to TRBJ1-2; TRBD1 might be the D (5 bases). The CDR3 is 13 amino acids. The germline V gene has CDR1 SGHDT and CDR2 YYEEEE. Trimming cost V 7 bases and J 6 bases, with 16 bases left between them. The CDR3 is CASSREGTNGYTF. Written as DNA, the CDR3 is TGTGCCAGCTCCAGGGAGGGCACGAATGGCTACACCTTC.

This chain joins TRBV7-6 and TRBJ2-2; 13 nucleotides agree with TRBD2. Germline CDR1 SGHVS, CDR2 FNYEAQ. The CDR3 sequence is 17 residues long. V shed 5 bases and J 1 base; nucleotides not matched to a gene: 4. CDR3 DNA sequence: TGTGCCAGCAGCCCCAGACTAGCGGGGGGGAACACCGGGGAGCTGTTTTTT. Translating gives CASSPRLAGGNTGELFF.

The rearrangement links TRBV6-6 to TRBJ1-1, with D unresolved. V was cut by 8 bases and J by 1 base, with 8 bases left in between. The CDR3 spans 12 residues. CDR1 is MNHNY, CDR2 SVGAGI, per germline (reference sequence). CDR3 residues: CASGRSNTEAFF. In nucleotides, the CDR3 is TGTGCCAGCGGCAGATCGAACACTGAAGCTTTCTTT.

This clone was recorded a few times. This chain links TRBV10-1 with TRBJ2-2; 11 bases map to TRBD2. The CDR3 spans 16 residues. After removal of 3 bases from V and 4 bases from J, the junction contained 4 bases not matched to a gene. Germline V gene lookup returns CDR1 WNHNN and CDR2 SYGVQD (reference sequence). CDR3 sequence: CASSDLAGGRTGELFF. The DNA of the CDR3 is TGCGCCAGCAGTGACCTAGCGGGGGGACGCACCGGGGAGCTGTTTTTT.

The CDR3 nucleotides read TGTGCCAGCAGTTTATTTGGTGGGATAGGGAGTAAGACTGAAGCTTTCTTT. Its translation is CASSLFGGIGSKTEAFF. This chain uses TRBV27 with TRBJ1-1; D not resolved. CDR3 length equals 17 residues. Trimming shortened V by 1 base and J by 5 bases, and 20 bases separated the two germline ends. Germline CDR1 is MNHEY and CDR2 is SMNVEV (reference sequence).

The chain joins TRBV9 to TRBJ2-1, with D maybe TRBD1 (5 bases). V was shortened by 5 bases and J by 0 bases, with 9 bases between the two germline ends. The germline V gene encodes CDR1 SGDLS and CDR2 YYNGEE. CDR3 length: 14 residues. CDR3: CASSAGISYNEQFF. The DNA for the CDR3 is TGTGCCAGCAGTGCAGGGATCTCCTACAATGAGCAGTTCTTC.

V is TRBV9 and J is TRBJ2-7; D not certain. The CDR3 spans 14 residues. V shed 0 bases and J shed 0 bases, with 7 bases lying between them. The V gene's germline CDR1 is SGDLS and CDR2 YYNGEE. CDR3 in amino acids: CASSVDSHSYEQYF. The CDR3 DNA is TGTGCCAGCAGCGTAGACAGTCACTCCTACGAGCAGTACTTC.

The J gene is TRBJ2-7, the V gene TRBV5-1; 9 bases align to TRBD2. Germline V gives CDR1 SGHRS, CDR2 YFSETQ. The J segment lost 0 bases and the V segment lost 4 bases, leaving 14 bases of the junction unmatched. The CDR3 is 18 residues long. DNA of the CDR3: TGCGCCAGCAGCCCGGAGGGTAGCGGGAGAAAGGACTCCTACGAGCAGTACTTC. Translating it yields CASSPEGSGRKDSYEQYF.

The chain uses TRBV11-3 and TRBJ2-1; 7 bases line up with TRBD2. This CDR3 contains 17 residues. The V gene's germline CDR1 is SGHNT and CDR2 YENEEA. The V segment lost 0 bases and the J segment 4 bases; nucleotides outside the gene matches: 9. This chain's CDR3 is CASSLDQSRAGYNEQFF. The CDR3 DNA sequence: TGTGCCAGCAGCTTAGATCAATCAAGAGCGGGATACAATGAGCAGTTCTTC. The full variable domain, with the rest looked up from reference TRBV11-3 and TRBJ2-1, is EAGVVQSPRYKIIEKKQPVAFWCNPISGHNTLYWYLQNLGQGPELLIRYENEEAVDDSQLPKDRFSAERLKGVDSTLKIQPAELGDSAVYLCASSLDQSRAGYNEQFFGPGTRLTVL.

This chain uses TRBV10-3 with TRBJ2-1, with 9 bases that match TRBD1. The length of the CDR3 is 12 residues. The J segment lost 8 bases and the V segment lost 8 bases, leaving 4 bases of the junction unmatched. In germline, CDR1 is ENHRY, CDR2 SYGVKD. The CDR3 reads CAIGGQGDEQFF. The CDR3 coding sequence is TGTGCCATCGGGGGACAGGGCGATGAGCAGTTCTTC.

Remarks on this clone: Germline is not matched at one junction end, which may reflect a read error. Different DNA sequences within this sample yield the same CDR3. The chain has TRBV23-1 and TRBJ1-6; 11 nucleotides line up with TRBD1. TRBV23-1 counts as an open reading frame of uncertain function. The CDR3 length is 19 residues. The CDR3 is CASSHWTGGAISYNSPLHF. The CDR3 DNA reads as TGCGCCAGCAGTCATTGGACAGGGGGCGCCATCTCCTATAATTCCCCCCTCCACTTT.

This chain links TRBV10-3 with TRBJ2-7; tentatively, D is TRBD1 (5 bases). V shed 2 bases and J shed 3 bases, with 5 bases lying between them. This CDR3 contains 12 residues. The germline gives CDR1 ENHRY, CDR2 SYGVKD. The CDR3 sequence: CAISEQGYEQYF. CDR3 DNA sequence: TGTGCCATCAGTGAGCAGGGCTACGAGCAGTACTTC.

The chain links TRBV19 to TRBJ2-1; 12 bases line up with TRBD1. The V segment lost 7 bases and the J segment 6 bases; nucleotides outside the gene matches: 10. The length of the CDR3 is 16 residues. The V gene's germline CDR1 is LNHDA and CDR2 SQIVND (reference sequence). The CDR3: CASKGPGQGAFNEQFF. In DNA form, the CDR3 reads TGTGCCAGTAAGGGGCCGGGACAGGGGGCCTTCAATGAGCAGTTCTTC.

CDR3 sequence: CASSLALGQGAKNEQFF. For the CDR3, the DNA is TGTGCCAGCAGCTTAGCGCTCGGCCAGGGGGCCAAGAATGAGCAGTTCTTC. This sequence joins TRBV7-9 and TRBJ2-1, with 8 nucleotides matching TRBD1. Germline values: CDR1 SEHNR, CDR2 FQNEAQ (reference sequence). The CDR3 runs 17 residues. V was clipped by 0 bases and J by 7 bases; unmatched bases: 11.